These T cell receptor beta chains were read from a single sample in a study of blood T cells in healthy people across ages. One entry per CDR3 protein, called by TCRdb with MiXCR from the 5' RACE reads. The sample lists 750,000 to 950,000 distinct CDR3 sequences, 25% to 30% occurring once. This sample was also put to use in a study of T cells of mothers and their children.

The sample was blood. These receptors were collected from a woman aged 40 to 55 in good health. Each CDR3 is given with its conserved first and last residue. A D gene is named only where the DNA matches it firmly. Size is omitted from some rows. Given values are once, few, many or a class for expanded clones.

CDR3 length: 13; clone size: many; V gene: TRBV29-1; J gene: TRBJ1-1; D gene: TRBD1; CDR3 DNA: TGCAGCGTAGACAGGGTTTTGAACACTGAAGCTTTCTTT; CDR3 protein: CSVDRVLNTEAFF
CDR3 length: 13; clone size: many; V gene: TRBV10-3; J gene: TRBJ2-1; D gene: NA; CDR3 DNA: TGTGCCATCAGCGTCGCCTGGGAGAATGAGCAGTTCTTC; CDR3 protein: CAISVAWENEQFF
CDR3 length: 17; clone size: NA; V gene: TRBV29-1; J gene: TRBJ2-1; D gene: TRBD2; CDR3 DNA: TGCAGCGTGGAGGGGACTAGCGGGGTCAGCTCCTACAATGAGCAGTTCTTC; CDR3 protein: CSVEGTSGVSSYNEQFF
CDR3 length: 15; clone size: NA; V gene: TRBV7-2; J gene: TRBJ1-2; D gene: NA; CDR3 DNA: TGTGCCGTCAACGAGGGGGGTATGAATGTCGATGGCTACACCTTC; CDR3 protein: CAVNEGGMNVDGYTF
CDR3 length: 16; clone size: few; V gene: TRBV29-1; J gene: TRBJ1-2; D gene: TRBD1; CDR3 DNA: TGCAGCGTTGAACCCCCACAGGGGGCGGGGACCTATGGCTACACCTTC; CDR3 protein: CSVEPPQGAGTYGYTF
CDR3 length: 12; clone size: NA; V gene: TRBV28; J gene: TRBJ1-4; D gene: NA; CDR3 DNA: TGTGCCAGCAGTCTTGGGACGGTCGAAGTGTTTTTT; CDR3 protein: CASSLGTVEVFF
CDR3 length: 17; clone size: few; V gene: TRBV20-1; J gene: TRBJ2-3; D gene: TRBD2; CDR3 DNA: TGCAGTGCTAGGGGGGGGGGACTAGCGGGGTTGGTAGATACGCAGTATTTT; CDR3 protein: CSARGGGLAGLVDTQYF
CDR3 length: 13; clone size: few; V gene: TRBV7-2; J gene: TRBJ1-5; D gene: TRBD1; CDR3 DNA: TGTGCCAGCAGCGGAGGGGGCGGTCAGCCCCAGCATTTT; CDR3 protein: CASSGGGGQPQHF
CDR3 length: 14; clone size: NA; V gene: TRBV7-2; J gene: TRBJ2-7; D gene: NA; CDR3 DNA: TGTGCCAGCAGCCCCGAACGGCCTTCCTACGAGCAGTACTTC; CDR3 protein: CASSPERPSYEQYF
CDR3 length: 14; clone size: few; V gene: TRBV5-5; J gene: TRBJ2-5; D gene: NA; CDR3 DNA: TGTGCCAGCAGCTTGACTTGGACGGGTTGGACCCAGTACTTC; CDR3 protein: CASSLTWTGWTQYF